This TCR beta chain originates from a study of technical replicates of blood from a handful of donors. Assay used: immunoSEQ multiplex PCR; TCRdb lists only in-frame clones, some missing. The sample includes some 93,000 clones, 95% seen only once; the top ten take about 0.25%. CDR1 is SGHTA and CDR2 is FQGNSA in the germline V gene. This CDR3 contains 17 residues. V lost 1 base and J lost 5; bases outside the gene matches: 12. The sample comprised T cells isolated from PBMCs. This rearrangement joins TRBV7-2 to TRBJ1-2, with TRBD1 identical over 8 bases. This sequence was found in a human donor in good health. CDR3 nucleotides: TGTGCCAGCAGCTTAGTCCAGGGGGCAACTCCTCGGTATGGCTACACCTTC. Its protein is CASSLVQGATPRYGYTF.